The sequence of this T cell receptor beta chain was determined in a study of blood T cell repertoires in COVID-19 (dated by TCRdb to between 2020 and 2021). Looking at the study overall: Collaborator samples came from the United States, Italy and Spain and covered acute and convalescent phases of COVID-19. The material from the prospective study consisted of cDNA or gDNA derived from T cells, B-cell-depleted T cells, or PBMCs. The dataset comprised deeply sampled blood TCRbeta repertoires from subjects exposed to, actively infected with, or recovered from COVID-19. The repertoires were released in a freely available public database intended as a resource for research on the immune response to SARS-CoV-2. Samples came from the ongoing ImmuneRACE study (first 160 participants) plus 1,254 subjects from 6 global collaborators. Nearly every sample came with metadata listing a de-identified subject ID, COVID-19 status, age in years and sex. Where available, HLA class I and class II types were taken from metadata supplied by the sample provider and were not determined by assay-based typing. Results the study describes overall, beyond this receptor: The amount of clinical and demographic metadata varied by source and participant and was provided uncurated.

TCRbeta CDR3 regions were amplified from genomic DNA using the immunoSEQ Assay, a bias-controlled multiplex PCR. The authors' pipeline ran thus. The number of nucleated cells in each sample was estimated from the amplification of reference gene primers within the assay. To quantify the absolute abundance of each unique TCRbeta CDR3 rearrangement, sequence reads were collapsed and filtered. For each sample, productive Simpson clonality was calculated as the square root of Simpson's diversity index across productive rearrangements. TCRdb holds this immuneACCESS table with in-frame rearrangements only. Some clones are missing; in checked studies, unresolved V genes explain under half, and the rest has no known cause. From that table come the V and J calls and clone size; the DNA was used to work out D and trimming. The sample table holds 250,000 to 400,000 clones, of which 80% to 90% were seen once. The ten largest clones capture 1% of the sample.

This clone has only one observation. No antigen is known for it. No base qualities exist here, and no much larger clone lies one base off it. Collaborating institutions collected whole blood in K2EDTA tubes following their own protocols. Collaborator samples were shipped for TCRbeta analysis as frozen whole blood, isolated PBMCs, or DNA extracted from either sample type. The CDR3 runs 16 residues from the cysteine to the phenylalanine. Here the CDR3 DNA is all that survives: 48 bases in frame from base 1. CDR1 and CDR2 are drawn from the germline V gene (reference sequence): SGHNT, YYREEE. V lost 0 bases and J lost 6 bases, and the count of bases not matched to a germline gene is 11.

The V and J segments used are TRBV5-4 and TRBJ1-1; a stretch of 7 junction bases matches TRBD1. This TCR derives from a man in his forties or fifties with active or convalescent COVID-19. The sample was peripheral blood. The CDR3 region: CASSLDRGRYPSEAFF. The nucleotide sequence reads as follows: TGTGCCAGCAGCTTGGACAGGGGAAGGTACCCCTCTGAAGCTTTCTTT. The full variable domain, completed from the reference TRBV5-4 and TRBJ1-1 proteins outside the CDR3, reads ETGVTQSPTHLIKTRGQQVTLRCSSQSGHNTVSWYQQALGQGPQFIFQYYREEENGRGNFPPRFSGLQFPNYSSELNVNALELDDSALYLCASSLDRGRYPSEAFFGQGTRLTVV.